A single sample gave rise to the 3 T cell receptor beta chains below, sequenced in a study of OX40 agonist ivuxolimab in advanced cancers. TCRdb's copy holds only in-frame clones and misses some; the assay was immunoSEQ multiplex PCR. The sample gives around 95,000 clones, around 90% of which show up once; over 0.65% is in the top ten. The sample in question was CD4+ or CD8+ T cells sorted from blood, obtained in a trial of the OX40 agonist ivuxolimab. The source of these receptors is an adult with an advanced solid tumor such as melanoma, head and neck, liver or kidney cancer.

The rearrangement links TRBV5-1 to TRBJ2-1; 10 bases map to TRBD1. V gave up 1 base and J gave up 6 bases; unmatched junction bases: 1. The germline CDR1 and CDR2 sequences are SGHRS and YFSETQ. The CDR3 is 14 amino acids. The CDR3 reads CASSLRTGGNEQFF. For the CDR3, the DNA is TGCGCCAGCAGCTTGCGGACAGGGGGCAATGAGCAGTTCTTC. Based on the CDR3 plus reference TRBV5-1 and TRBJ2-1, the full variable domain is KAGVTQTPRYLIKTRGQQVTLSCSPISGHRSVSWYQQTPGQGLQFLFEYFSETQRNKGNFPGRFSGRQFSNSRSEMNVSTLELGDSALYLCASSLRTGGNEQFFGPGTRLTVL.

The chain's CDR3 is CASSLALSSYNEQFF. The CDR3 DNA sequence: TGCGCCAGCAGCCTAGCCCTAAGCTCCTACAATGAGCAGTTCTTC. The rearrangement uses TRBV5-1 and TRBJ2-1, with D possibly TRBD2 on 5 matching bases. Germline CDR1 and CDR2: SGHRS and YFSETQ. V shed 4 bases and J shed 0 bases, with 11 bases lying between them. The CDR3 runs 15 residues.

This chain links TRBV28 with TRBJ1-6; 8 positions agree with TRBD1. The CDR3 has 14 amino acids. Germline loops: CDR1 MDHEN, CDR2 SYDVKM. V trimming: 9 bases; J trimming: 8 bases; junction bases outside the gene matches: 9. CDR3 protein: CASLQGDLDSPLHF. The CDR3, as DNA: TGTGCCAGTTTACAGGGGGATCTGGATTCACCCCTCCACTTT.